The clone carrying this T cell receptor (beta chain) was observed once. Antigen: not known. Its ends do not fully match the called genes, so a read error is possible. This CDR3 has 16 amino acids. The germline V gene encodes CDR1 LGHNA and CDR2 YNFKEQ. This sample's RNA came from whole unsorted tissue. Donors were chemotherapy-naive, newly diagnosed lung cancer surgical patients in China, August–late 2014. The data stem from a study of tumor and adjacent non-tumor tissue in lung cancer. Study context: There were 11 to 13 adenocarcinoma, a couple of squamous cell carcinoma and 1 small cell lung cancer cases. Stage I to III disease affected approximately 11 men and roughly five women aged about 30 to 85. Findings and limits, study-wide: TCR diversity was significantly greater in tumor than normal lung tissue.

A modified ARM-PCR protocol with three rounds of nested PCR amplified TCRbeta. TCRdb reprocessed the multiplex PCR reads via MiXCR and lists one record per CDR3 protein. The sample has about 110,000 distinct CDR3 sequences, approximately 87% seen once; the top ten hold about 22%. The chain has TRBV4-2 and TRBJ2-7, with D perhaps given as TRBD1 or TRBD2 (5 bases each). Sequencing was done on a sample of lung tumor tissue. This sequence was found in a man between 65 and 85 years old with non-small cell lung cancer. This chain's CDR3 is CASSQHWGTASYEQYF. The CDR3 coding sequence is TGTGCCAGCAGCCAACATTGGGGGACGGCCTCCTACGAGCAATACTTC.